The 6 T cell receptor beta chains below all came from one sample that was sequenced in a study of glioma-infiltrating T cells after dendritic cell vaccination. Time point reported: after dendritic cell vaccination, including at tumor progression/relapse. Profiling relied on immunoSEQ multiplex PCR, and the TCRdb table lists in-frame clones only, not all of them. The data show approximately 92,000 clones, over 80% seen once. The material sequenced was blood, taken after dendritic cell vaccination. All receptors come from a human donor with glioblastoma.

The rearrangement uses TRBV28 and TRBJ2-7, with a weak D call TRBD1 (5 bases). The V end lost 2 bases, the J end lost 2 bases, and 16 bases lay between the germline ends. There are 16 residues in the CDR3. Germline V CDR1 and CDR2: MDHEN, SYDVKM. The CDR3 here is CASSLVLGQVTYEQYF. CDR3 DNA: TGTGCCAGCAGTTTAGTCTTGGGGCAGGTAACCTACGAGCAGTACTTC.

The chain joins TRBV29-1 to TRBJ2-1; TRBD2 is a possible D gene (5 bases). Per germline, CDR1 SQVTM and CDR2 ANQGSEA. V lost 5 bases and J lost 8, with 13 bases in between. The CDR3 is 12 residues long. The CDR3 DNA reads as TGCAGCGTTATTTCTGACGGGGATGAGCAGTTCTTC. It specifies CSVISDGDEQFF.

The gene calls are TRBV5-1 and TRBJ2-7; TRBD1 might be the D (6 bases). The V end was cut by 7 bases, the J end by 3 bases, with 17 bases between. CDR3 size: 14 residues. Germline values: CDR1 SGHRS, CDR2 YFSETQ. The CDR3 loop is CASADRTPSYEQYF. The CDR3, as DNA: TGCGCCAGCGCCGACAGGACGCCCAGCTACGAGCAGTACTTC.

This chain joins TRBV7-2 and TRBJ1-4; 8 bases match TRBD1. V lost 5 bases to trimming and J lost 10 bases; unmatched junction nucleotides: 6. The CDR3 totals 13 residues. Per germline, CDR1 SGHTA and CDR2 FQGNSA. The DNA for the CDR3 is TGTGCCAGCAGCCCAGACAGGGGAGGAAAACTGTTTTTT. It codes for CASSPDRGGKLFF.

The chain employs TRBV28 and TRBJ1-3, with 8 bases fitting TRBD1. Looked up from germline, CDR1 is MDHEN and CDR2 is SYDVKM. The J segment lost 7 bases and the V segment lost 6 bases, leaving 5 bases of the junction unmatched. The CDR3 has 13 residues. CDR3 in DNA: TGTGCCAGCAGGCAGGGGGCTAGGAACACCATATATTTT. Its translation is CASRQGARNTIYF.

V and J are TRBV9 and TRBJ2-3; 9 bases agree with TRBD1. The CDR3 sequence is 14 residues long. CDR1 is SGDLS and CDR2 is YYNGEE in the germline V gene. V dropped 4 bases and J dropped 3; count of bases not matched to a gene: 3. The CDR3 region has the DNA TGTGCCAGCAGCCCGGGACAGGGAACAGATACGCAGTATTTT. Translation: CASSPGQGTDTQYF.